This TCR beta chain was sequenced for a study of cytomegalovirus exposure and HLA in healthy donors (TCRdb year 2017). Regarding the study in general: According to an earlier analysis of a few hundred of the donors, 150 million to 200 million T cells yielded 90 million to 140 million unique TCR beta sequences and more than 250 Gb of sequence data. Along with the approximately 620-subject first cohort, a separate validation cohort of over 90 different subjects was used. A later genetic analysis used genome-wide SNP genotypes for 398 of the 666 donors, treating that subset as a discovery cohort. The study aimed to test whether cataloging public T cell receptors could reveal signatures of past pathogen exposure. Of the 398 genotyped donors, approximately 83% fell in the genetic ancestry cluster associated with self-reported Caucasian donors. The later analysis used no new phenotypic data to find candidate immune exposures, relying instead on TCR beta sequences and their occurrence across donors. Donor age, sex, ethnicity and CMV serostatus were compiled alongside the repertoire data. On average, about 240,000 unique TCR beta nucleotide sequences were sequenced per donor among a few hundred genotyped donors of the cohort, with 15% to 20% of those sequences being non-productive. In an earlier analysis of 500 to 650 of the donors, high-throughput TCR beta sequencing was used to judge whether each TCR beta V gene segment behaved as functional or pseudogenic. The study profiled the T cell repertoires of about 720 subjects by immunosequencing and related them to cytomegalovirus serostatus. An early release covering roughly 640 HLA-typed donors comprised approximately 290 gigabases of sequencing data and roughly 86 million unique TCR sequences. Roughly 5 DR-DQ haplotypes were handled as single units for association and clustering, since linkage in the cohort was strong. A later analysis re-examined previously published TCR beta repertoires from more than 650 donors and added high-resolution HLA genotyping to investigate patterns of TCR occurrence. Every discovery cohort repertoire had been produced on one sequencing platform. To predict cytomegalovirus infection status, the study brought together high-throughput TCR immunosequencing, statistical association of individual TCRs with disease status, and machine learning. Both class I and class II loci were covered by HLA typing, at four-digit resolution. Typing coverage varied by locus: about 620-630 donors for A, B, C, DRB1 and DQB1; roughly 510 for DQA1; about 570 for DPA1; around 490 for DPB1.

The cohort comprised 670 or so healthy bone marrow donors. Cohort members were all nominally healthy when sampled, although unrecorded immune exposures were likely present. The donor tested CMV seropositive and was one of the 289 seropositive cohort members. Each donor provided a peripheral blood sample, and peripheral blood mononuclear cells were used for TCR beta sequencing. Genomic DNA was extracted from the blood cell samples with the Qiagen DNeasy Blood Extraction Kit. Taken from the germline V gene (reference sequence), the CDR1 and CDR2 loops are SSHAT and FNYEAQ. The CDR3 contains 15 residues, cysteine and phenylalanine counted. Only CDR3 DNA is held: 45 bases, read in frame from base 1. Library preparation was by the immunoSEQ multiplex PCR assay. The multiplex PCR relied on a mix of 60 forward primers for TCR Vbeta segments and 13 reverse primers for TCR Jbeta segments. The CDR3 region of rearranged TCR beta genes was amplified from genomic DNA by a multiplex PCR assay. The amplified TCR beta libraries were sequenced on the Illumina HiSeq System as 87-base-pair reads. The original methods were these. Across the 640 or so repertoires, a later analysis counted about 81 million unique TCR beta chains, 9.5 million to 13 million of which were shared by at least two donors. A nearest-neighbor algorithm error-corrected the raw reads and collapsed the reads into unique sequences, merging closely related sequences to remove PCR and sequencing errors. V, D and J gene segments were assigned by aligning CDR3 sequences to IMGT reference sequences. Each retained sequence needed at least a six-nucleotide match to both a V gene segment and a J gene segment. Rearrangements were called productive when the CDR3 lacked stop codons and stayed in frame with V and J; all others were non-productive. Following IMGT convention, CDR3 was defined as the stretch from the second conserved V-encoded cysteine up to the conserved J-encoded phenylalanine. Sequences without an unambiguous match to a single V gene segment were excluded from the earlier analysis of a few hundred of the donors. In an earlier analysis of almost 600 of the donors, a V segment was called functional when productive rearrangements were above 56.7%, and segregating when the standard deviation between donors exceeded 5%. A statistical classification framework was developed to diagnose cytomegalovirus status using the catalog of TCR beta chain sequences. A later analysis assigned V and J genes by comparing TCR nucleotide sequences with IMGT/GENE-DB human TR gene sequences. The TCRdist pipeline was used in a later analysis to assign CDR3 sequences and most-parsimonious VDJ recombination scenarios. In a later analysis, each TCR beta chain was defined by its CDR3 amino acid sequence together with its V-gene family, and reads without a unique V-gene family were excluded. A later analysis removed 500 to 650 highly shared, low-generation-probability nucleotide sequences to deal with suspected cross-contamination and a sequencing artifact. In a later analysis, a clonal expansion index for each public chain was calculated from normalized within-repertoire ranks of inferred template counts. In a later analysis, generation probabilities were computed with a VDJ recombination model fitted to out-of-frame rearrangements, and the resulting probabilities were checked against IGoR. Hypergeometric tests were used in a later analysis to score TCR-TCR, TCR-HLA and TCR-CMV co-occurrence, with a repertoire-size bias correction applied to the TCR pairs. False discovery rates were estimated in a later analysis by permuting HLA or CMV assignments 20 times. In a later analysis, co-occurring TCRs were grouped with DBSCAN, and TCRdist sequence similarity was added when clustering was performed within HLA-allele-positive subsets. Repertoires with fewer than 30,000 or more than 120,000 public chains were left out of co-occurrence clustering, as were about 5 repertoires with anomalous nucleotide sharing. In TCRdb, the immuneACCESS table is reduced to in-frame sequences with V and J assigned. These tables do not hold every clone; where another copy was compared, an unresolved V gene accounts for under half, and the others remain unexplained. V and J calls and clone size are copied from that table; D and trimming were computed from the DNA. This sample is represented by roughly 80,000 clones; approximately 57% of them were singletons. The leading ten clones occupy approximately 5.4% of the sample.

Note on this clone: Its antigen is currently not known. The germline gene is not matched at one end of the junction; a read error may be the cause.

What the research found in general, with its limitations: The earlier analysis of approximately 560 of the donors excluded approximately 17 rarely observed V segments, including chromosome 9 orphons, because counts were too low. Most TCR sequences were observed very rarely across donors, whereas some public TCRs were present in many individuals. A later genetic analysis associated a missense DCLRE1C variant with V-gene and J-gene trimming of TCR beta chains, and an independent cohort replicated the association. The presence/absence analyses assumed that sequencing depth was roughly uniform across donors, and that assumption may not be true. The 87-base-pair reads could not distinguish some IMGT-functional V segments, including TRBV6-2 and TRBV6-3, so those segments were excluded. Assigning TCR associations to individual alleles was difficult when HLA alleles, especially DR and DQ, strongly co-occurred. In the study, approximately 150 TCR beta chains were listed as associated with cytomegalovirus. Linkage disequilibrium might explain the correlated functional status among segregating V segments, but an unknown experimental factor could not be excluded. Compared with equally common non-associated chains, HLA-associated TCR beta chains in a later analysis were more clonally expanded and had lower generation probabilities. In an earlier analysis of several hundred of the donors, most TCR beta V segments were observed in productive rearrangements about 90% or about 30% of the time, broadly matching IMGT annotations. A group of highly shared sequence variants was considered likely to be a technical artifact of the sequencing pipeline. Immune exposure information for the cohort was limited to CMV serostatus. Only TCR beta chains were sequenced in this cohort, and the absence of alpha or paired-chain data limited detectable features. According to a later genetic analysis, donors in an Asian-associated ancestry cluster had fewer N-insertions in productive TCRs than the approximately 610-donor mean. Specific HLA alleles were associated with over 15,000 TCR beta sequences at a false discovery rate of 0.05 in a later analysis. The classifier was reported to diagnose cytomegalovirus status with high specificity and sensitivity in both the original and validation cohorts. A few of the identified cytomegalovirus-associated TCR beta chains were confirmed in vitro to be specific for cytomegalovirus antigens. A further reported finding was that TCR beta sequences accurately predicted the HLA-A and HLA-B alleles for most subjects in the first cohort. In a later analysis, most CMV-associated TCR beta chains were found to appear HLA-restricted, with HLA associations seemingly driven largely by CMV exposure. It was suggested by the authors that the approach could potentially be generalized to other disease states and immunological phenotypes. According to a later analysis, parvovirus B19, influenza, CMV and Epstein-Barr virus appeared linked to several top co-occurrence clusters. In a later analysis, the rate of TCR association differed among HLA loci, with DRB1 alleles having the most associated TCRs and HLA-C alleles having the fewest. HLA typing was unavailable for some donors at each locus, so association tests used only the typed subset.

Sequencing was carried out using PBMCs. Recombination connected TRBV7-7 to TRBJ2-5, with TRBD2 as a weak D call on 6 bases. The clonotype comes from a man younger than 40 in good health and CMV-seropositive. The DNA sequence reads TGTGCTAGCAGCTTAGGGGCTGGCGGGGCCGAGACCCAGTACTTC. Its translation reads: CASSLGAGGAETQYF.